This TCR beta chain was retrieved from a study of cytomegalovirus exposure and HLA in healthy donors. Study-wide background: Among 350 to 500 genotyped donors, more than 65% fell in the Caucasian-associated ancestry cluster.

On this clone: Its antigen is as yet unknown.

PCR was performed using 60 Vbeta and 13 Jbeta primers. The protocol was immunoSEQ multiplex PCR, while the TCRdb copy is restricted to in-frame clones and leaves out a portion. The sample includes fewer than 250,000 clones, around four fifths of them seen just once. Points from the study as a whole: For most TCR beta V segments, an earlier analysis put the productive rate at about 87% or about 30% of the time.

This CDR3 comprises 15 residues. The V end lost 5 bases, the J end lost 0 bases, and 12 bases lay between the germline ends. Germline CDR1 is SGHAT and CDR2 is FQNNGV. The receptor comes from a boy younger than 10 in good health and CMV-seronegative. Sequencing was done on a sample of PBMCs. V gene TRBV11-2 combines with J gene TRBJ2-3; D gene unclear. CDR3 bases: TGTGCCAGCAGCCCCGAAACTGATAGCACAGATACGCAGTATTTT. This gives the protein CASSPETDSTDTQYF.